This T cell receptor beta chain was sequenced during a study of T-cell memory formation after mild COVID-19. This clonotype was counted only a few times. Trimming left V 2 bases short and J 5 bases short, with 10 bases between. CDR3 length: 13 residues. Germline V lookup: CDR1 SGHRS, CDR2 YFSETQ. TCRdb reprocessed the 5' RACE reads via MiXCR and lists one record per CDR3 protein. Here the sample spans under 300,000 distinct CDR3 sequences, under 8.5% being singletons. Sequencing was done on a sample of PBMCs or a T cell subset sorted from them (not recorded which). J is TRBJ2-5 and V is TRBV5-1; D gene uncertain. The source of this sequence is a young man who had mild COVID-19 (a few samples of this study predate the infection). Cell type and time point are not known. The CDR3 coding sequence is TGCGCCAGCAGCTTCTCCCGGTACGAGACCCAGTACTTC. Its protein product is CASSFSRYETQYF.